Given below is one TCR beta chain in context. This CDR3 has 16 residues. The junction had 7 bases not matched to a gene; V was cut back by 3 bases and J by 3 bases. Germline V CDR1 and CDR2: MNHNS, SASEGT. This sample is drawn from a study of blood T cells in healthy people across ages. For the second PCR, which ran for roughly 7 to 11 cycles, a sample-barcoded 5' primer and a J-beta primer mix were used. TCRdb called the 5' RACE reads again in MiXCR, with one record for every CDR3 protein. This table has some 760,000 distinct CDR3 sequences, 25% appearing once. These data were likewise used in another study, on T cells of mothers and their children.

This sequence was found in a boy younger than 18 in good health. Sequences were obtained from blood. J is TRBJ2-7 and V is TRBV6-1; 11 bases align to TRBD2. The CDR3 reads CASSDIAGGIFYEQYF. CDR3 nucleotides: TGTGCCAGCAGTGATATAGCGGGGGGGATATTCTACGAGCAGTACTTC.